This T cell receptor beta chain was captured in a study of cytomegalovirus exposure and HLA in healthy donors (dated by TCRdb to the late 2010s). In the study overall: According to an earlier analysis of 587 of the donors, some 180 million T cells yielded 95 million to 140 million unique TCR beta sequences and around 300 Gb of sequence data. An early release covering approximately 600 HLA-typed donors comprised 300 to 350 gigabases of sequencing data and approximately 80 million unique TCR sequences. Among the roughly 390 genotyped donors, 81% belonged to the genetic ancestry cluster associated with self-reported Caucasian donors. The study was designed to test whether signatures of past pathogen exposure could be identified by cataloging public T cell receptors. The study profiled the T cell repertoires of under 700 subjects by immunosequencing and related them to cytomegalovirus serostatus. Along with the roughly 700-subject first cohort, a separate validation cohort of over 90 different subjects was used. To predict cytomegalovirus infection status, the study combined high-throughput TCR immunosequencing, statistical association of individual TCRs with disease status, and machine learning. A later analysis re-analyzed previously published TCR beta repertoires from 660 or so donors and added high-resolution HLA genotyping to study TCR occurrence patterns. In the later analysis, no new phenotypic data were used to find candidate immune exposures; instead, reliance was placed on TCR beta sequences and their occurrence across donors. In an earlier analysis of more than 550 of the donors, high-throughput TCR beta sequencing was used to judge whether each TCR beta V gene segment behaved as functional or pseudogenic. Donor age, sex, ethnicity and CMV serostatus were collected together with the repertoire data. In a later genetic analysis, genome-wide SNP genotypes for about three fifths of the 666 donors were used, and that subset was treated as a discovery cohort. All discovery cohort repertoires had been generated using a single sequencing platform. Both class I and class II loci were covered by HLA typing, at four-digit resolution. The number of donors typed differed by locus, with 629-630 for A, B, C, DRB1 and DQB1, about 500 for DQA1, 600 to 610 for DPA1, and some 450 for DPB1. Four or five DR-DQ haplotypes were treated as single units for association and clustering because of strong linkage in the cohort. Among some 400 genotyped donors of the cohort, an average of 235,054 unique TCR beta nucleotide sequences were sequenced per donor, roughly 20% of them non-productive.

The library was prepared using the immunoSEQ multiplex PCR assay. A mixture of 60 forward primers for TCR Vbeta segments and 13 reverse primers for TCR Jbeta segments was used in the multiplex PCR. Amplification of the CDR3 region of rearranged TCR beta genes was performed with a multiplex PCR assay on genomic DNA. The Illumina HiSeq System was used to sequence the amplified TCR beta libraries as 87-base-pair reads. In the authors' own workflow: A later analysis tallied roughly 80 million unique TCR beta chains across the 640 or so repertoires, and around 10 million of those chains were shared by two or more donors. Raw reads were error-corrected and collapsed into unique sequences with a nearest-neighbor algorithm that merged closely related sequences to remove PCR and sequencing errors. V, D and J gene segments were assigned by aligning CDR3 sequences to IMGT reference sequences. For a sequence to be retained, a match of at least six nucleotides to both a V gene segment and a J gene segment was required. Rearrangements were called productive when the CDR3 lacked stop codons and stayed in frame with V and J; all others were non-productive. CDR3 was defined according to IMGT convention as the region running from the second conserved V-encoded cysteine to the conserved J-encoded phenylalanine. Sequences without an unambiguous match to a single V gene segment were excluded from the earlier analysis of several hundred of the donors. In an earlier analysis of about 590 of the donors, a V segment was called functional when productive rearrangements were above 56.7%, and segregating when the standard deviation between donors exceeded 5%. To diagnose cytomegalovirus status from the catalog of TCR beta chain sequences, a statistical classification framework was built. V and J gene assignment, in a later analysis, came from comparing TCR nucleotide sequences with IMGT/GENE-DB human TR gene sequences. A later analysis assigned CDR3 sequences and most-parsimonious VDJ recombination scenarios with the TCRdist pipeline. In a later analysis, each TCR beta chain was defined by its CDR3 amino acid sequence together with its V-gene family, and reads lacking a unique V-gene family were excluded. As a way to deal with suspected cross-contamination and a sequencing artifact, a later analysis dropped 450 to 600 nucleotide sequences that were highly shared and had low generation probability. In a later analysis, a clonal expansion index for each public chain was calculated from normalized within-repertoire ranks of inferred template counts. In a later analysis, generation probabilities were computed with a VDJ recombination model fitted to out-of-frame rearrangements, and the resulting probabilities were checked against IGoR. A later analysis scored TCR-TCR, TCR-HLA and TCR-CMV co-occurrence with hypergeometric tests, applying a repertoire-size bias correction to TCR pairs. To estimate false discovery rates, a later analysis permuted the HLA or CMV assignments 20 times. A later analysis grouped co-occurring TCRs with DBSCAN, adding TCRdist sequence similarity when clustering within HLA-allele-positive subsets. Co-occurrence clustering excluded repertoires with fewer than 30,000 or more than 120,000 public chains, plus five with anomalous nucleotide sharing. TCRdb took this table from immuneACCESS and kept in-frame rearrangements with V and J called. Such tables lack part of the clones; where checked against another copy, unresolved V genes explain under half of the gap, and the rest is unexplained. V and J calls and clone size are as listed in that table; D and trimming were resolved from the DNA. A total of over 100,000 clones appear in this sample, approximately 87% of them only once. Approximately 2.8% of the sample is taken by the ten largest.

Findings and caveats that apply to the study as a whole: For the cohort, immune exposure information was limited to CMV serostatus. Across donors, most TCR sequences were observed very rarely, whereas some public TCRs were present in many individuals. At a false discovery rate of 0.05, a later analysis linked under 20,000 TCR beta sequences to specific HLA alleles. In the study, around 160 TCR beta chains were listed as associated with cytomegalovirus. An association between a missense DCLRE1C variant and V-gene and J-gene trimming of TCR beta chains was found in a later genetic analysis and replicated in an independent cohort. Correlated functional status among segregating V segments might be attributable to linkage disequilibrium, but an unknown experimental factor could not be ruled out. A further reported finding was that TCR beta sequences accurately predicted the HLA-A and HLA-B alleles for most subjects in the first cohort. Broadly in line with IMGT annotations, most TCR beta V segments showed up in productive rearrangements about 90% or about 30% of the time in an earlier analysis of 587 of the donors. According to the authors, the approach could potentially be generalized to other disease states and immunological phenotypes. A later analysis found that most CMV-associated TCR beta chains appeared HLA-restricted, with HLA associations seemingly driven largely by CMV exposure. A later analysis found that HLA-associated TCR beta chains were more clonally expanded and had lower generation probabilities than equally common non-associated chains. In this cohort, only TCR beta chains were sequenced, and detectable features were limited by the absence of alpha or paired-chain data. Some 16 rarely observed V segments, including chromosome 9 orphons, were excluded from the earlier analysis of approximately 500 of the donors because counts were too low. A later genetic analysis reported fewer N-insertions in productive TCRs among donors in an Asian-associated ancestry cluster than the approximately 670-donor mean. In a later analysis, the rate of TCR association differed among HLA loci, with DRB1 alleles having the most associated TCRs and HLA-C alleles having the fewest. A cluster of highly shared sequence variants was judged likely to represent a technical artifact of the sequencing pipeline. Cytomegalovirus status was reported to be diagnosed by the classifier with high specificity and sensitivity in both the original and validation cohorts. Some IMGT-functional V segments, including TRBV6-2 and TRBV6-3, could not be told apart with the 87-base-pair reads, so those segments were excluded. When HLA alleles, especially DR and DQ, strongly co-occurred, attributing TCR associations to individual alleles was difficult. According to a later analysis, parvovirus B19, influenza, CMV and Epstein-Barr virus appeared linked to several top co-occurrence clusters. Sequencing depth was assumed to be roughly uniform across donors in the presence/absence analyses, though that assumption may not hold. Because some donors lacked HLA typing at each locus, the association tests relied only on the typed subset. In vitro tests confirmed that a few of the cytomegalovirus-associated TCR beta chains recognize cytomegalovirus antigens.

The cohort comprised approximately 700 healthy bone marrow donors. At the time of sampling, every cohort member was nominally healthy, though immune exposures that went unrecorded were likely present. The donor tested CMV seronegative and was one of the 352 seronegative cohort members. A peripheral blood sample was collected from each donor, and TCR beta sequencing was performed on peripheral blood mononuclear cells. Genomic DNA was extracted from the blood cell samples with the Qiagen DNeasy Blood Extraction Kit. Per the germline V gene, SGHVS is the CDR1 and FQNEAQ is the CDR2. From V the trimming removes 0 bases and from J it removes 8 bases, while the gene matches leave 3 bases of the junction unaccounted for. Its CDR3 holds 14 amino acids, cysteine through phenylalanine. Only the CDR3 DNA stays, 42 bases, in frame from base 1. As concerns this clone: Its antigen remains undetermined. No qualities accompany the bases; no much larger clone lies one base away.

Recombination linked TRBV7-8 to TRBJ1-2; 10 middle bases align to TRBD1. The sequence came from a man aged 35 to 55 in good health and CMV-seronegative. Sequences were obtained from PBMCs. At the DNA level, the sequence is TGTGCCAGCAGCTTAGCGGGACAGGGGAGCGGCTACACCTTC. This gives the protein CASSLAGQGSGYTF.